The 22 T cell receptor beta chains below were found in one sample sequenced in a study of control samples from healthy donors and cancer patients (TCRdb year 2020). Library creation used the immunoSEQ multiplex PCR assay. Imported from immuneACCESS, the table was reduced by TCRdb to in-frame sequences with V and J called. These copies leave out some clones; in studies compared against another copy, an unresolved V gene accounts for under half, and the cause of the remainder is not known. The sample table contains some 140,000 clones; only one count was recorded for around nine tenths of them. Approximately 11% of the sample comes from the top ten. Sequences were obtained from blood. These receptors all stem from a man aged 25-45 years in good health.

The CDR3 loop is CAWSGGLAGVKNEQFF. In nucleotides, the CDR3 is TGTGCCTGGAGTGGGGGACTAGCGGGAGTGAAGAATGAGCAGTTCTTC. The V and J genes are TRBV30 and TRBJ2-1; TRBD2 matches 14 bases. V gave up 1 base and J gave up 7 bases; unmatched junction bases: 6. The CDR3 sequence is 16 residues long. Germline CDR1 reads GTSNPN; CDR2 reads SVGIG (reference sequence).

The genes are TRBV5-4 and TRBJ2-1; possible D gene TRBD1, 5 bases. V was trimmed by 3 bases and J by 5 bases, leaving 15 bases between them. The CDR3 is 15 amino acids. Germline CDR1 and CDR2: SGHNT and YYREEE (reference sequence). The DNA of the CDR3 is TGTGCCAGCAGCTGGGGCCCAGACAACCACAATGAGCAGTTCTTC. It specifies CASSWGPDNHNEQFF.

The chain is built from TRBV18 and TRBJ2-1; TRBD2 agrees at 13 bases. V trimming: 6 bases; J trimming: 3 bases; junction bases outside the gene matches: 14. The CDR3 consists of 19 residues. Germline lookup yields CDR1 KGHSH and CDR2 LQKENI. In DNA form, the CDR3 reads TGTGCCAGCTCGCGAGGGACTAGCGGGAAGGGGGGTATCTACAATGAGCAGTTCTTC. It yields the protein CASSRGTSGKGGIYNEQFF.

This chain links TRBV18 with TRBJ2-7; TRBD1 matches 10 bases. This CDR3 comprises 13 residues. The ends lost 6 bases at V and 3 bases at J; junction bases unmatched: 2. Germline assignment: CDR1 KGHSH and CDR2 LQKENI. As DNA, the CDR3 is TGTGCCAGCTCGCGGACAGGGGGCTACGAGCAGTACTTC. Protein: CASSRTGGYEQYF.

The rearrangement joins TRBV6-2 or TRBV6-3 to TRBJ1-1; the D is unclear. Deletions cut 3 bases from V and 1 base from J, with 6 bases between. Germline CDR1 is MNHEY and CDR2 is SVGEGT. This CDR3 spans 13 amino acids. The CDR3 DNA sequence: TGTGCCAGCAGTTATCAAGGGAACACTGAAGCTTTCTTT. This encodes CASSYQGNTEAFF.

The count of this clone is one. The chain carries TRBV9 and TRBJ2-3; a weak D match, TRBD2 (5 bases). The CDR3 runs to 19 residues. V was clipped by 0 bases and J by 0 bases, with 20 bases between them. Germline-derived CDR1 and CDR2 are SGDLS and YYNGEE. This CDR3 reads CASSVGRGFYQASTDTQYF. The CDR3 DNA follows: TGTGCCAGCAGCGTAGGAAGAGGGTTCTACCAAGCCAGCACAGATACGCAGTATTTT.

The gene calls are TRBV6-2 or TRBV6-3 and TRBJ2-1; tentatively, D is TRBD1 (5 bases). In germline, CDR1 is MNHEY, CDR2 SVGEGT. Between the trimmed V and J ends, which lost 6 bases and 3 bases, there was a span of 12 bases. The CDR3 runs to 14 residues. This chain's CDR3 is CASSELQDYNEQFF. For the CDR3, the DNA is TGTGCCAGCAGCGAACTACAGGACTACAATGAGCAGTTCTTC.

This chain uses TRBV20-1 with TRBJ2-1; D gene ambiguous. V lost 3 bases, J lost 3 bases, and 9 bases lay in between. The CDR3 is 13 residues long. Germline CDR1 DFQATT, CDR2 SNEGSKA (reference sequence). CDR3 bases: TGCAGTGCTAGTCGTCGGTACTACAATGAGCAGTTCTTC. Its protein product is CSASRRYYNEQFF.

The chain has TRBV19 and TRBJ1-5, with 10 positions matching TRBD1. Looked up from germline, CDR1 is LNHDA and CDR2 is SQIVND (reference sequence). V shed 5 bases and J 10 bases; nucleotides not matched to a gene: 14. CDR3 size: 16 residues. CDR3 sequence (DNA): TGTGCCAGTAGTCGCTGGGACAGGGGAAGCCGAGGTCCCCAGCATTTT. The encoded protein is CASSRWDRGSRGPQHF. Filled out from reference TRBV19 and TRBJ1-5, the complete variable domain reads DGGITQSPKYLFRKEGQNVTLSCEQNLNHDAMYWYRQDPGQGLRLIYYSQIVNDFQKGDIAEGYSVSREKKESFPLTVTSAQKNPTAFYLCASSRWDRGSRGPQHFGDGTRLSIL.

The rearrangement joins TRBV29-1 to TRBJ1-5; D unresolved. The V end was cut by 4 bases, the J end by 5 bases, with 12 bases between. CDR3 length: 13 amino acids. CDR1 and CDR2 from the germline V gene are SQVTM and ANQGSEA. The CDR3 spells CSVAGSSDQPQHF. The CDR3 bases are TGCAGCGTTGCAGGTTCGAGCGATCAGCCCCAGCATTTT.

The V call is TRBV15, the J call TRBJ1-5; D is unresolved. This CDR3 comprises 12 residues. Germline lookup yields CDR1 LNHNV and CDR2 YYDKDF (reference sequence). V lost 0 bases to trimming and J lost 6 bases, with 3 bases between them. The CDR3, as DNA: TGTGCCACCAGCAGAGATTTTCAGCCCCAGCATTTT. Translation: CATSRDFQPQHF.

The CDR3 DNA reads TGTGCCAGCAGCTTGTACGGAGCCACAATTGAAGCTTTCTTT. Its protein product is CASSLYGATIEAFF. The V call is TRBV5-6, the J call TRBJ1-1, with unresolved D. CDR3 length: 14 amino acids. V lost 1 base to trimming and J lost 7 bases, with 14 bases between them. Germline CDR1 is SGHDT and CDR2 is YYEEEE.

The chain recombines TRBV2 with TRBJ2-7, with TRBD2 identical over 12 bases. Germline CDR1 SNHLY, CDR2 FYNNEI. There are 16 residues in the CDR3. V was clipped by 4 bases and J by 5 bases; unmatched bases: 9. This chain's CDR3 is CASSALAGGSSNEQYF. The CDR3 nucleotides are TGTGCCAGCAGTGCACTAGCGGGAGGATCGAGTAACGAGCAGTACTTC. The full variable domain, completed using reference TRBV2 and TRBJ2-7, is EPEVTQTPSHQVTQMGQEVILRCVPISNHLYFYWYRQILGQKVEFLVSFYNNEISEKSEIFDDQFSVERPDGSNFTLKIRSTKLEDSAMYFCASSALAGGSSNEQYFGPGTRLTVT.

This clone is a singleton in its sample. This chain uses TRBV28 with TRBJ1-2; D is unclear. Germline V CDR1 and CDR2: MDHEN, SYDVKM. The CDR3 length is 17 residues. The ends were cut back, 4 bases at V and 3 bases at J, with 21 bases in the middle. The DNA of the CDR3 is TGTGCCAGCAGTTCAATATCCCCAATACAGCGCGACTATGGCTACACCTTC. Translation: CASSSISPIQRDYGYTF.

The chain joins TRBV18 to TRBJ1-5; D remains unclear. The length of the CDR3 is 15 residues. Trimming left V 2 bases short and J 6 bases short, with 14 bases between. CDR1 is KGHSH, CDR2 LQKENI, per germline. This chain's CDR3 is CASSPELGGVQPQHF. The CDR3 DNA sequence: TGTGCCAGCTCACCAGAATTAGGTGGGGTTCAGCCCCAGCATTTT.

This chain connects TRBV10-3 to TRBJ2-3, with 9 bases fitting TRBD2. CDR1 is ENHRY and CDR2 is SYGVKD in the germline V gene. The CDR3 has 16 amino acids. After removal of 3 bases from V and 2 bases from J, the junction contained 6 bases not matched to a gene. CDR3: CAISDLAGTATDTQYF. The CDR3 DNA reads TGTGCCATCAGTGATCTAGCGGGAACCGCCACAGATACGCAGTATTTT.

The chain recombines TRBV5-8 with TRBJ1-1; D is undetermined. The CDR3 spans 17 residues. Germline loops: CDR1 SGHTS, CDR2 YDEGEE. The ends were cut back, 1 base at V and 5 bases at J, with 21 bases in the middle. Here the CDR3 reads CASSLPWTRKDGTEAFF. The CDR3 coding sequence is TGTGCCAGCAGCTTGCCGTGGACGAGGAAGGATGGGACTGAAGCTTTCTTT.

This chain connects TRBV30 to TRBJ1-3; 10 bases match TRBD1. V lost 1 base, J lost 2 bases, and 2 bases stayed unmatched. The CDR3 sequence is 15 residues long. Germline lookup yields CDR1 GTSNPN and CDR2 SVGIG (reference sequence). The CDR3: CAWSAGQGAGNTIYF. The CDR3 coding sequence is TGTGCCTGGAGTGCCGGACAGGGGGCTGGAAACACCATATATTTT.

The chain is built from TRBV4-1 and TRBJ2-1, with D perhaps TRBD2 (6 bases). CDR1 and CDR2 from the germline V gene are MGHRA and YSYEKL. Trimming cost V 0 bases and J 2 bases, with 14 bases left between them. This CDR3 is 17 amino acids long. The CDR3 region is CASSQEGGGGAYNEQFF. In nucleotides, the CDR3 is TGCGCCAGCAGCCAAGAAGGAGGAGGAGGGGCCTACAATGAGCAGTTCTTC.

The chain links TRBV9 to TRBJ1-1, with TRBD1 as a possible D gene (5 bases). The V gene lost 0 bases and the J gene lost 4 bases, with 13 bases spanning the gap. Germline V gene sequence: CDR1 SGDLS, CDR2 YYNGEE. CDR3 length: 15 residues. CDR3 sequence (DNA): TGTGCCAGCAGCGTAGGGGGCAGGGTGGGCACTGAAGCTTTCTTT. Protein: CASSVGGRVGTEAFF.

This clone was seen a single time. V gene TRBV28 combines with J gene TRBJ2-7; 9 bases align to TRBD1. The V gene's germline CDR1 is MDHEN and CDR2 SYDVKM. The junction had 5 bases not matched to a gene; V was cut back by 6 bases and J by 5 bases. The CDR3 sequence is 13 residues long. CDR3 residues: CASRGTGGHEQYF. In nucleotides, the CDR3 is TGTGCCAGCAGGGGAACAGGGGGCCACGAGCAGTACTTC. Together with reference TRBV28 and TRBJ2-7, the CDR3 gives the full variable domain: DVKVTQSSRYLVKRTGEKVFLECVQDMDHENMFWYRQDPGLGLRLIYFSYDVKMKEKGDIPEGYSVSREKKERFSLILESASTNQTSMYLCASRGTGGHEQYFGPGTRLTVT.

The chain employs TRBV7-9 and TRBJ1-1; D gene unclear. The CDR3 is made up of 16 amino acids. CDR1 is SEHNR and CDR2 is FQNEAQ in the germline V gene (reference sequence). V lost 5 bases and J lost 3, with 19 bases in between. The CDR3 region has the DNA TGTGCCAGCAGCCCCCGAAATGCGCAGCATGACACTGAAGCTTTCTTT. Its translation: CASSPRNAQHDTEAFF.